Below are 9 T cell receptor beta chains sequenced from a single sample in a study of immune cell composition in non-small cell lung cancer. TCRdb's table, derived via immunoSEQ multiplex PCR, lists solely in-frame clones and lacks some. The table records 3,000 to 4,000 clones, 65% to 70% of them present only once. The sequencing input was lung tumor tissue. These receptors all come from a human donor with non-small cell lung cancer.

The rearrangement links TRBV28 to TRBJ1-4, with D perhaps TRBD1 (5 bases). V lost 6 bases, J lost 0 bases, and 14 bases lay in between. The CDR3 contains 16 residues. Germline lookup yields CDR1 MDHEN and CDR2 SYDVKM. Here the CDR3 DNA reads TGTGCCAGCAGACCCGGTGGGGCTGCAACTAATGAAAAACTGTTTTTT. Protein sequence: CASRPGGAATNEKLFF.

The chain is built from TRBV28 and TRBJ2-3; D gene ambiguous. The germline V and J ends were trimmed by 3 bases and 1 base, with 8 bases remaining between them. The germline V gene encodes CDR1 MDHEN and CDR2 SYDVKM. The CDR3 has 14 amino acids. This chain's CDR3 is CASSFLSGTDTQYF. The CDR3 DNA is TGTGCCAGCAGTTTCCTAAGCGGCACAGATACGCAGTATTTT.

This sequence joins TRBV29-1 and TRBJ2-1; no firm D call. V was clipped by 2 bases and J by 6 bases, with 8 bases between them. This CDR3 has 12 residues. CDR1 is SQVTM, CDR2 ANQGSEA, per germline. The CDR3 DNA follows: TGCAGCGTTGAACAGATGCCCAATGAGCAGTTCTTC. It codes for CSVEQMPNEQFF.

V and J are TRBV4-3 and TRBJ1-1, with 8 bases identical to TRBD1. The CDR3 contains 16 residues. Germline CDR1 and CDR2: LGHNA and YSLEER. The V gene end was trimmed by 1 base and the J gene end by 0 bases; junction bases not matched to a gene: 4. The chain's CDR3 is CASSQGQGMLNTEAFF. In nucleotides, the CDR3 is TGCGCCAGCAGCCAAGGACAGGGGATGTTGAACACTGAAGCTTTCTTT.

This chain connects TRBV18 to TRBJ2-7; 7 nucleotides agree with TRBD2. The CDR3 loop spans 14 amino acids. Germline V gives CDR1 KGHSH, CDR2 LQKENI. With V trimmed by 3 bases and J by 0 bases, 2 bases remained unmatched. CDR3 coding DNA: TGTGCCAGCTCACCCGGGGGGAGCTCCTACGAGCAGTACTTC. It is translated as CASSPGGSSYEQYF.

The rearrangement joins TRBV18 to TRBJ2-5, with D maybe TRBD2 (6 bases). The V end was cut by 3 bases, the J end by 4 bases, with 6 bases between. Germline V CDR1 and CDR2: KGHSH, LQKENI. The CDR3 extends over 12 amino acids. The CDR3 here is CASSPGGETQYF. As DNA, the CDR3 is TGTGCCAGCTCACCCGGGGGAGAGACCCAGTACTTC.

V gene TRBV5-1 combines with J gene TRBJ1-6; D might be TRBD1 (6 bases). The CDR3 spans 15 residues. Germline V gene sequence: CDR1 SGHRS, CDR2 YFSETQ. V dropped 1 base and J dropped 14 bases, with 19 bases sitting between them. The CDR3 DNA is TGCGCCAGCAGCTTGTCAGGGGCCGCGTTCGGGACCCTCCACTTT. It is translated as CASSLSGAAFGTLHF.

The V and J genes are TRBV5-1 and TRBJ1-4; D not resolved. This CDR3 has 16 amino acids. CDR1 SGHRS and CDR2 YFSETQ come from the germline V gene. V was pared by 2 bases and J by 0 bases, with 11 bases between. In nucleotides, the CDR3 is TGCGCCAGCAGCTTTGGAGCGTTTGCAACTAATGAAAAACTGTTTTTT. Amino acid sequence: CASSFGAFATNEKLFF.

The chain links TRBV19 to TRBJ1-5; D is possibly TRBD1 (6 bases). The germline V and J ends were trimmed by 5 bases and 0 bases, with 14 bases remaining between them. CDR3 length equals 16 residues. Germline V CDR1 and CDR2: LNHDA, SQIVND (reference sequence). The CDR3 sequence: CASSSLGQFSNQPQHF. CDR3 DNA sequence: TGTGCCAGTAGTTCTCTTGGACAGTTTAGCAATCAGCCCCAGCATTTT.